Shown below are 11 T cell receptor beta chains from a single sample sequenced in a study of shared clonotypes between healthy human individuals (dated by TCRdb to 2018 to 2020). Libraries were made using the immunoSEQ multiplex PCR assay. Imported from immuneACCESS, the table was reduced by TCRdb to in-frame sequences with V and J called. These copies leave out some clones; in studies compared against another copy, an unresolved V gene accounts for under half, and the cause of the remainder is not known. Counted in this sample were fewer than 3 million clones; 85% to 95% of them appeared once. The ten largest clones represent approximately 0.4% of the sample. Sequenced sample: naive CD4+ T cells from PBMCs. The label giving this sample's cell subset or site can be read as: CD45RA+ positively selected. These receptors were obtained from a man aged 18 to 35 in good health. Some clones in this sample may be carry-over from other donors' samples.

Comment on this clone: Within the sample, other DNA sequences also encode this same CDR3. This chain joins TRBV7-9 and TRBJ2-3; D is uncertain. V was pared by 5 bases and J by 2 bases, with 8 bases between. The CDR3 totals 13 residues. Germline V lookup: CDR1 SEHNR, CDR2 FQNEAQ (reference sequence). The CDR3 DNA follows: TGTGCCAGCAGCCCGGTCTCCACAGATACGCAGTATTTT. This translates into CASSPVSTDTQYF.

The rearrangement uses TRBV7-2 and TRBJ2-7; unclear D gene. The V end lost 3 bases, the J end lost 6 bases, and 12 bases lay between the germline ends. The CDR3 has 13 residues. Germline assignment: CDR1 SGHTA and CDR2 FQGNSA. The CDR3 nucleotides are TGTGCCAGCAGCTTCGGCCTGATCGGCGAGCAGTACTTC. Protein sequence: CASSFGLIGEQYF.

The chain has TRBV7-9 and TRBJ1-1, with TRBD1 as a possible D gene (6 bases). Germline assignment: CDR1 SEHNR and CDR2 FQNEAQ (reference sequence). Trimming left V 10 bases short and J 3 bases short, with 12 bases between. CDR3 length: 12 residues. The CDR3 spells CATTQGYTEAFF. In DNA, the CDR3 is TGTGCCACTACACAGGGTTACACTGAAGCTTTCTTT.

This chain connects TRBV5-1 to TRBJ1-5; 7 positions agree with TRBD1. The CDR3 is 14 residues long. J was trimmed by 2 bases and V by 4 bases; bases with no gene match: 3. Per the germline V gene, CDR1 is SGHRS and CDR2 is YFSETQ. The CDR3 region has the DNA TGCGCCAGCAGCACAGGGGACGGCAATCAGCCCCAGCATTTT. This codes for CASSTGDGNQPQHF.

The chain uses TRBV27 and TRBJ2-1; 11 positions agree with TRBD2. The germline V gene encodes CDR1 MNHEY and CDR2 SMNVEV (reference sequence). Trimming removed 5 bases from V and 3 bases from J; junction bases left unmatched: 6. The CDR3 is made up of 16 amino acids. DNA for the CDR3: TGTGCCAGCAGTGCAAAAGGACTAGCGGGCTACAATGAGCAGTTCTTC. Translation gives CASSAKGLAGYNEQFF.

Regarding this clone: The sample has other DNA sequences that encode this CDR3 too. The chain joins TRBV27 to TRBJ2-3, with a weak D call TRBD2 (5 bases). The CDR3 runs 15 residues. Trimming took off 4 bases at V and 1 base at J, with 12 bases between the two ends. Germline-derived CDR1 and CDR2 are MNHEY and SMNVEV (reference sequence). CDR3: CASSSPGLGTDTQYF. In DNA form, the CDR3 reads TGTGCCAGCAGTTCCCCCGGACTTGGCACAGATACGCAGTATTTT.

V usage is TRBV28 and J usage is TRBJ2-7; 7 bases are a match to TRBD1. This CDR3 is 13 amino acids long. The germline CDR1 and CDR2 sequences are MDHEN and SYDVKM. Trimming removed 5 bases from V and 7 bases from J; junction bases left unmatched: 8. The CDR3 loop reads CASSPGQVEEQYF. CDR3 DNA sequence: TGTGCCAGCAGTCCAGGACAGGTCGAGGAGCAGTACTTC.

This chain joins TRBV6-6 and TRBJ2-1; tentatively, D is TRBD2 (5 bases). Germline loops: CDR1 MNHNY, CDR2 SVGAGI (reference sequence). This CDR3 contains 13 residues. V dropped 8 bases and J dropped 6 bases, with 14 bases sitting between them. This chain's CDR3 is CASGEFDGNEQFF. For the CDR3, the DNA is TGTGCCAGCGGGGAGTTCGACGGCAATGAGCAGTTCTTC.

This rearrangement joins TRBV4-2 to TRBJ2-1; D not certain. The V end was cut by 1 base, the J end by 8 bases, with 21 bases between. Looked up from germline, CDR1 is LGHNA and CDR2 is YNFKEQ. This CDR3 contains 17 residues. The DNA of the CDR3 is TGTGCCAGCAGCCAAGGTAGGACCCAATCCCCTCCCCATGAGCAGTTCTTC. Its protein product is CASSQGRTQSPPHEQFF.

J is TRBJ2-5 and V is TRBV18, with 8 bases aligning to TRBD2. Trimming cost V 1 base and J 3 bases; bases outside gene matches: 7. CDR3 size: 16 residues. Germline assignment: CDR1 KGHSH and CDR2 LQKENI. CDR3 sequence reads: CASSPLGGRSEETQYF. The CDR3 DNA sequence: TGTGCCAGCTCACCACTTGGCGGGAGGTCGGAAGAGACCCAGTACTTC.

V usage is TRBV9 and J usage is TRBJ2-7; D gene uncertain. The CDR3 consists of 14 residues. The V gene lost 3 bases and the J gene lost 0 bases, with 10 bases spanning the gap. CDR1 and CDR2 from the germline V gene are SGDLS and YYNGEE. The CDR3 DNA reads as TGTGCCAGCAGCGCTACTACCAGCTCCTACGAGCAGTACTTC. This translates into CASSATTSSYEQYF.